The entry that follows covers one T cell receptor (beta chain) sequence. No antigen is known for it. The data were taken from a study of cytomegalovirus exposure and HLA in healthy donors. General study findings and limits: In a later analysis, HLA-C alleles had the fewest associated TCRs, DRB1 alleles the most. In a later analysis, a genetic analysis reported fewer productive-TCR N-insertions in an Asian-associated ancestry cluster than the cohort average. Earlier analysis found most TCR beta V segments productive about 90% or about 30% of the time.

With 60 Vbeta and 13 Jbeta primers, the PCR was carried out. TCRdb keeps only in-frame clones here, not all; method: immunoSEQ multiplex PCR. Of about 140,000 clones in the sample, 60% to 80% were seen once. V shed 7 bases and J shed 0 bases, with 13 bases lying between them. This CDR3 has 15 amino acids. Germline V gene sequence: CDR1 LGHNT, CDR2 FRNRAP. The chain has TRBV12-5 and TRBJ2-1, with D uncertain. Sequencing input: PBMCs. The TCR was taken from a woman aged 40 to 55 in good health and CMV-seronegative. CDR3 nucleotide sequence: TGTGCTAGTGAACCCCACGGTAGCTCCTACAATGAGCAGTTCTTC. Its translation: CASEPHGSSYNEQFF.